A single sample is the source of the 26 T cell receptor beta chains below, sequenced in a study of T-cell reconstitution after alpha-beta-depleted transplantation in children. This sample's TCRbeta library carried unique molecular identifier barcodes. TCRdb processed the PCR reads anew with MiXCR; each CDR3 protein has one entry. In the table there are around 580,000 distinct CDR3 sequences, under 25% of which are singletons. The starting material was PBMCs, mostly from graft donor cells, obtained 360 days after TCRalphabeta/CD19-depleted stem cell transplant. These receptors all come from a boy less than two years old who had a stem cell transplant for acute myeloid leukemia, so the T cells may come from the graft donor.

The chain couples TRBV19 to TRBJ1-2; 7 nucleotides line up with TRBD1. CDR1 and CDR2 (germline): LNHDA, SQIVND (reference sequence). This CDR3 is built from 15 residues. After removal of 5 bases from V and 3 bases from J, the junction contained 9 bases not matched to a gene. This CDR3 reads CASSQPGQHDYGYTF. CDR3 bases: TGTGCCAGTAGTCAGCCGGGACAGCATGACTATGGCTACACCTTC.

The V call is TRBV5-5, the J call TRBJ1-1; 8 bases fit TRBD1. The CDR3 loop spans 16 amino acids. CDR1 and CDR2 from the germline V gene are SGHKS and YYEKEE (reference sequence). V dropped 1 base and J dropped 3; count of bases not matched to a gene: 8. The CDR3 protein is CASSLLPSDRDTEAFF. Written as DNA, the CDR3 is TGTGCCAGCAGCTTGTTGCCCTCGGACAGGGACACTGAAGCTTTCTTT.

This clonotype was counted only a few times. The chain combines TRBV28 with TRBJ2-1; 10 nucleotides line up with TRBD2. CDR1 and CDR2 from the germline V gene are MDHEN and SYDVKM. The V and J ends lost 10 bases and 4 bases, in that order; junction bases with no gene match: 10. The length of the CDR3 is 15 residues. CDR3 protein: CATFTTSGDYNEQFF. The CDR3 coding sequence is TGTGCCACCTTTACCACTAGCGGGGATTACAATGAGCAGTTCTTC.

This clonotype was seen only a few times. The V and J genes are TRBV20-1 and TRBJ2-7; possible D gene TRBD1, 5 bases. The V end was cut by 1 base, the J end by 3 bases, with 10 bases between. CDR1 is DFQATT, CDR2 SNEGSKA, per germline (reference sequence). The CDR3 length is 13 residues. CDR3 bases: TGCAGTGCTAGAGCGCGCAGGGACTACGAGCAGTACGTC. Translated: CSARARRDYEQYV.

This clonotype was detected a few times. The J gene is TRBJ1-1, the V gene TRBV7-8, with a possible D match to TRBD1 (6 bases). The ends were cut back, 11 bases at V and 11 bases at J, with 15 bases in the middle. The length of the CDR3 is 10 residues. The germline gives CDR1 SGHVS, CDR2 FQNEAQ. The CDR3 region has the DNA TGTGCCCAAAGAGGGGGTGCCGCTTTCTTT. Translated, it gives CAQRGGAAFF.

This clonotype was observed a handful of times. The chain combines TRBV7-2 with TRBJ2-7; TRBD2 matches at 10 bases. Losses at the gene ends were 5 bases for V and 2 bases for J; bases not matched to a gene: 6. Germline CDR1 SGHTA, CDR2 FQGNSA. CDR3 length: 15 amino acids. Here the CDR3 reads CASSVTSGVTYEQYV. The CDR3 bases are TGTGCCAGCAGCGTAACTAGCGGGGTTACCTACGAGCAGTACGTC.

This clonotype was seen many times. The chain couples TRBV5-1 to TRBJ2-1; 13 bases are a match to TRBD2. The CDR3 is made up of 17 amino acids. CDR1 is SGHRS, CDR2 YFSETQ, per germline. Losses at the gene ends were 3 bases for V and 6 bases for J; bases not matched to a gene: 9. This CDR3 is CASSSTSGGAPINEQFF. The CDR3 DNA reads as TGCGCCAGCAGCTCCACTAGCGGGGGGGCCCCAATCAATGAGCAGTTCTTC.

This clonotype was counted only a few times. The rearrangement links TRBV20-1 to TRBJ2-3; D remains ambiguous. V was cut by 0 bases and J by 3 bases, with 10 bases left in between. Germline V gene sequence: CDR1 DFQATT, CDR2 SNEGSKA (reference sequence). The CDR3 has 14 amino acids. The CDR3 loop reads CSARDWLTTDTQYF. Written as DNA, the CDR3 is TGCAGTGCTAGAGACTGGCTAACGACAGATACGCAGTATTTT.

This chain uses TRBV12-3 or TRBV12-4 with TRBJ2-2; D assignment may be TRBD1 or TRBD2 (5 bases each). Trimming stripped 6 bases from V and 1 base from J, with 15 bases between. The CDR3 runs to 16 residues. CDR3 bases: TGTGCCAGCAGCAGAACGGGACCGGAGAACACCGGGGAGCTGTTTTTT. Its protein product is CASSRTGPENTGELFF.

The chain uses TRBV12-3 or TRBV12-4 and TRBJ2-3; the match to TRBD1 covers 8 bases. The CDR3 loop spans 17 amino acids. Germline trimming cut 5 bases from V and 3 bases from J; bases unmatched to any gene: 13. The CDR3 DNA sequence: TGTGCCAGCAGTCCGCAGACAGGGGTGGCGTTTACAGATACGCAGTATTTT. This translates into CASSPQTGVAFTDTQYF.

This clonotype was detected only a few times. The CDR3 sequence is CASSLGSGGIGYEQYF. The DNA of the CDR3 is TGTGCCAGCAGCTTGGGGTCGGGGGGGATCGGCTACGAGCAGTACTTC. The chain carries TRBV7-2 and TRBJ2-7; the match to TRBD2 covers 8 bases. Germline-derived CDR1 and CDR2 are SGHTA and FQGNSA. The CDR3 runs 16 residues. V dropped 3 bases and J dropped 3; count of bases not matched to a gene: 10.

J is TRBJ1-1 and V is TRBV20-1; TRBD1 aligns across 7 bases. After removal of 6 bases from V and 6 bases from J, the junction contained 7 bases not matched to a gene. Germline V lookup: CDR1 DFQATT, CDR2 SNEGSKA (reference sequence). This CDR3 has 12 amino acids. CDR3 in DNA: TGCAGTGCGGCCCGGGACAGACCTGAAGCTTTCTTT. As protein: CSAARDRPEAFF.

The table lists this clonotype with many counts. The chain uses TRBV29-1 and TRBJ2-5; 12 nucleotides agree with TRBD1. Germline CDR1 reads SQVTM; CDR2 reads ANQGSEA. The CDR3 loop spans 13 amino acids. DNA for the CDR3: TGCAGTTACCCGGGACAGGGGGCAGAGACCCAGTACTTC. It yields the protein CSYPGQGAETQYF.

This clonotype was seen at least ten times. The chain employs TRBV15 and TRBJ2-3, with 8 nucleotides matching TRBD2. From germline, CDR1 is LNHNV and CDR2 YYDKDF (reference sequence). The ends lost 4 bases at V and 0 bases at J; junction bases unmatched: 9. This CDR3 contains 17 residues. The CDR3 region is CATSTYGGVKSTDTQYF. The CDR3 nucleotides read TGTGCCACCAGCACTTACGGGGGGGTAAAGAGCACAGATACGCAGTATTTT. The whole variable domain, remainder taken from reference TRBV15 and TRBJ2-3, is DAMVIQNPRYQVTQFGKPVTLSCSQTLNHNVMYWYQQKSSQAPKLLFHYYDKDFNNEADTPDNFQSRRPNTSFCFLDIRSPGLGDTAMYLCATSTYGGVKSTDTQYFGPGTRLTVL.

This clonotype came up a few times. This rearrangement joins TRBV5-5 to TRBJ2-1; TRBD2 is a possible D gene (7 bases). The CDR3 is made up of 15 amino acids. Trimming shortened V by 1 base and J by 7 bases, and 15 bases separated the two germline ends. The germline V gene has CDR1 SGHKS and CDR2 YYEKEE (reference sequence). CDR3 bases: TGTGCCAGCAGCTTGCGGGGGGCAAGGATGAATGAGCAGTTCTTC. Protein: CASSLRGARMNEQFF.

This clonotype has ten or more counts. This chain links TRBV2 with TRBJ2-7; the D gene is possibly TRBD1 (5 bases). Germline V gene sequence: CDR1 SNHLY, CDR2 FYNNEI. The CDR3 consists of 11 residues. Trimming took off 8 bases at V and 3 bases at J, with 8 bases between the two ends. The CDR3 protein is CASGQGYEQYF. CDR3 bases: TGTGCCAGCGGGCAGGGCTACGAGCAGTACTTC. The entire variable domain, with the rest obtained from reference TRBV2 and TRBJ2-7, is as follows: EPEVTQTPSHQVTQMGQEVILRCVPISNHLYFYWYRQILGQKVEFLVSFYNNEISEKSEIFDDQFSVERPDGSNFTLKIRSTKLEDSAMYFCASGQGYEQYFGPGTRLTVT.

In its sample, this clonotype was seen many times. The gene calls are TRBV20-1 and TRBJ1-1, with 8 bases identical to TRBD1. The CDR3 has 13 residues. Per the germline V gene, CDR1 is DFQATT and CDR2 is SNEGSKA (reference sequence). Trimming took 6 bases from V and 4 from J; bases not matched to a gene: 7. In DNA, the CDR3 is TGCAGTGCAACCGGGACAGGAAGCACTGAAGCTTTCTTT. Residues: CSATGTGSTEAFF.

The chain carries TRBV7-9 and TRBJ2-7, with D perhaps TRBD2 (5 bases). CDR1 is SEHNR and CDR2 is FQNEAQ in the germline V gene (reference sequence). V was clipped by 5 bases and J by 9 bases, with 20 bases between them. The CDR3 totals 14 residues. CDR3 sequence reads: CASSGAEAATRQYF. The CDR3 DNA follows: TGTGCCAGCAGCGGCGCGGAAGCGGCCACTAGGCAGTACTTC.

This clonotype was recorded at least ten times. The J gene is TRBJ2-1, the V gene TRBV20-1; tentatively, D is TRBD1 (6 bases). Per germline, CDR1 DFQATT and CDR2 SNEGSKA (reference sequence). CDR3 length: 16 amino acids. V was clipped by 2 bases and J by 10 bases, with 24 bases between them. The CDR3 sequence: CSARLLDSDRVIEQFF. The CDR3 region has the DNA TGCAGTGCTAGACTCCTGGACAGCGATAGGGTGATAGAGCAGTTCTTC.

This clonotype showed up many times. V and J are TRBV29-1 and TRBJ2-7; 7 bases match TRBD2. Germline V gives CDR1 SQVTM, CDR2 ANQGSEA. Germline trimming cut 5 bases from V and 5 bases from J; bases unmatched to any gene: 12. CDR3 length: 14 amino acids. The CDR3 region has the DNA TGCAGCGTTAAGGGGAGGGCAGCTAAGAACGAGCAGTACTTC. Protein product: CSVKGRAAKNEQYF.

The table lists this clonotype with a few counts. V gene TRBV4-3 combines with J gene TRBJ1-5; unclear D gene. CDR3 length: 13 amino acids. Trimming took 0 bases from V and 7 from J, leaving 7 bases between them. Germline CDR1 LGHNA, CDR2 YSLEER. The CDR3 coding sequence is TGCGCCAGCAGCCAAGAGGTCCTACAGCCCCAGCATTTT. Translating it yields CASSQEVLQPQHF.

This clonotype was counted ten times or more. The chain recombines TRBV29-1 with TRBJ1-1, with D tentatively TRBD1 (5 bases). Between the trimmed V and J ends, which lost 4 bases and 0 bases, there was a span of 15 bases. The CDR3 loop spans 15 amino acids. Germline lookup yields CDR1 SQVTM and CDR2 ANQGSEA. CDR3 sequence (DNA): TGCAGCGTTGGCCCTTTAGGGGACCTGAACACTGAAGCTTTCTTT. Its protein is CSVGPLGDLNTEAFF. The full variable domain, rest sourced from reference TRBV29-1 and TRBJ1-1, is SAVISQKPSRDICQRGTSLTIQCQVDSQVTMMFWYRQQPGQSLTLIATANQGSEATYESGFVIDKFPISRPNLTFSTLTVSNMSPEDSSIYLCSVGPLGDLNTEAFFGQGTRLTVV.

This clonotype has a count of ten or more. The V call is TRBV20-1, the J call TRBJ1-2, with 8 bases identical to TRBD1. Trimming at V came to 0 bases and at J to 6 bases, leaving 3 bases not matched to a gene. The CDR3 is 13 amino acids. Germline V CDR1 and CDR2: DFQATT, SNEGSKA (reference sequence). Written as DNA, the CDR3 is TGCAGTGCTAGAGAATCGACAGGGGATGGCTACACCTTC. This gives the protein CSARESTGDGYTF.

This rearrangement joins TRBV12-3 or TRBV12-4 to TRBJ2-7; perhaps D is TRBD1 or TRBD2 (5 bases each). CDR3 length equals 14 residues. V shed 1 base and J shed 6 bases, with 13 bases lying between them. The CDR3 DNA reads TGTGCCAGCAGTTTAGGGGTAGGGACCGGCGAGCAGTACTTC. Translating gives CASSLGVGTGEQYF.

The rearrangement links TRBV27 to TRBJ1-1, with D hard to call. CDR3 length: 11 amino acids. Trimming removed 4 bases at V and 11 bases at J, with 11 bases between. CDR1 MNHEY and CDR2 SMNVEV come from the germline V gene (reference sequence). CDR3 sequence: CASSSGHGAFF. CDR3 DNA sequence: TGTGCCAGCAGTTCGGGCCACGGGGCTTTCTTT.

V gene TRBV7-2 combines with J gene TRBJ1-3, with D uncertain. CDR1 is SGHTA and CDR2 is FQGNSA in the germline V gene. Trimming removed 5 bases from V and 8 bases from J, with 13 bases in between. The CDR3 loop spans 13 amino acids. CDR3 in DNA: TGTGCCAGCAGCAACGGACGAGGCGACACCATATATTTT. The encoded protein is CASSNGRGDTIYF.